This entry is about one T cell receptor (beta chain). Its antigen has not been determined. One base away there is no much larger clone; base qualities are not given. The CDR3, cysteine through phenylalanine, is 14 amino acids long. Solely the CDR3 DNA is kept, with 42 bases framed from the first base. The V and J ends are trimmed by 0 bases and 4 bases, leaving 9 bases between them. The germline V gene (reference sequence) specifies LNHDA as CDR1 and SQIVND as CDR2. Library creation used the immunoSEQ multiplex PCR assay. The original methods were these. To diagnose cytomegalovirus status from the catalog of TCR beta chain sequences, a statistical classification framework was built. TCRdb retrieved this table from immuneACCESS and kept in-frame rearrangements only. Not all clones are present; in checked studies, unresolved V genes account for under half, and no reason is known for the remainder. The DNA gave D and trimming, while V, J and clone size come from that table. For this sample the table gives 55,000 to 75,000 clones, of which around 93% were detected only once. About 3% of the sample lies in the top ten.

These data come from a study of cytomegalovirus exposure and HLA in healthy donors (dated 2017 in TCRdb). Study-wide context: According to a later analysis, the approximately 130 validation repertoires were produced on the same platform as the 666 repertoires of the first cohort. The study aimed to test whether signatures of past pathogen exposure could be identified by cataloging public T cell receptors. In addition to the first cohort of roughly 670 subjects, a separate validation cohort of 100 to 150 different subjects was used. The study combined high-throughput TCR immunosequencing, statistical association of individual TCRs with disease status, and machine learning to predict cytomegalovirus infection status.

Separate from the roughly 660-subject first cohort, the validation cohort of roughly 120 subjects was the group to which the donors belonged. General conclusions and limits of the study: All 120 or so repertoires were used to score co-occurrence in the validation cohort in a later analysis, because that analysis had no HLA typing for the cohort. The study listed over 150 TCR beta chains as associated with cytomegalovirus. Of the cluster scores, 90% to 95% were above 0 in a later analysis, which found that TCRs clustered in the first cohort also tended to co-occur in the 120 validation repertoires. According to the authors, the approach could potentially be generalized to other disease states and immunological phenotypes. While some public TCRs were present in many individuals, most TCR sequences turned up only very rarely across donors. In both the original and validation cohorts, the classifier was reported to diagnose cytomegalovirus status with high specificity and sensitivity. In vitro tests confirmed that three of the cytomegalovirus-associated TCR beta chains recognize cytomegalovirus antigens.

The sequence links TRBV19 to TRBJ1-2, with no D gene named confidently. Material for sequencing was PBMCs. The sequence was obtained from a man aged 18 to 30 in good health and CMV-seronegative. The sequenced DNA is TGTGCCAGTAGTATAGATCTCCTCTTCTATGGCTACACCTTC. Translated, it gives CASSIDLLFYGYTF. The full variable domain, completed from the reference TRBV19 and TRBJ1-2 proteins outside the CDR3, reads DGGITQSPKYLFRKEGQNVTLSCEQNLNHDAMYWYRQDPGQGLRLIYYSQIVNDFQKGDIAEGYSVSREKKESFPLTVTSAQKNPTAFYLCASSIDLLFYGYTFGSGTRLTVV.